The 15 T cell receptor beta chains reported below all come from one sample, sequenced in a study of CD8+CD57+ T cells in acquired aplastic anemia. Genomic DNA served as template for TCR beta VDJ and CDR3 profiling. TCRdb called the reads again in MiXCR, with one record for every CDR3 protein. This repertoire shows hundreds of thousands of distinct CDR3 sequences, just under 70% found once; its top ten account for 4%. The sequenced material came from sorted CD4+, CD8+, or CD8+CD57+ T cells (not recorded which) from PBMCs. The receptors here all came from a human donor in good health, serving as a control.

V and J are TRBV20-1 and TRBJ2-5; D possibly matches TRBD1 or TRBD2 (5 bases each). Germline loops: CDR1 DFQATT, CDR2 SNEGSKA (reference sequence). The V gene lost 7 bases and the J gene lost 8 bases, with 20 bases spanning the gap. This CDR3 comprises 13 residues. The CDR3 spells CSVIPGRLFTQYF. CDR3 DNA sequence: TGCAGTGTTATACCGGGACGGCTCTTTACCCAGTACTTC.

The CDR3 loop is CASSLSGAGPYGYTF. CDR3 DNA: TGTGCCAGCAGCTTATCAGGGGCAGGTCCTTATGGCTACACCTTC. The rearrangement joins TRBV5-5 to TRBJ1-2; weak D call: TRBD1 (6 bases). Germline assignment: CDR1 SGHKS and CDR2 YYEKEE (reference sequence). There are 15 residues in the CDR3. V was shortened by 2 bases and J by 5 bases, with 16 bases between the two germline ends. The whole variable domain, remainder taken from reference TRBV5-5 and TRBJ1-2, is DAGVTQSPTHLIKTRGQQVTLRCSPISGHKSVSWYQQVLGQGPQFIFQYYEKEERGRGNFPDRFSARQFPNYSSELNVNALLLGDSALYLCASSLSGAGPYGYTFGSGTRLTVV.

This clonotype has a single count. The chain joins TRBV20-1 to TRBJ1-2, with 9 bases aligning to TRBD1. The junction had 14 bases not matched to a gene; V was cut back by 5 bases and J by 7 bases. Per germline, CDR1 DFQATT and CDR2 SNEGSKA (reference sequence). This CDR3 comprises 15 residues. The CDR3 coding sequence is TGCAGTGCTGGGCGCCGGGACAGGGAATCAGGTGGCTACACCTTC. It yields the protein CSAGRRDRESGGYTF.

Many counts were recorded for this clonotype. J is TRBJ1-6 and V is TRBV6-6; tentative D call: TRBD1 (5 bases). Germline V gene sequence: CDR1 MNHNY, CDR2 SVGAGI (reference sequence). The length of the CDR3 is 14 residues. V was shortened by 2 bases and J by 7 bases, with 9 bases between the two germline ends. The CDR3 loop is CASSYRAGNSPLHF. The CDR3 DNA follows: TGTGCCAGCAGTTACAGGGCAGGGAATTCACCCCTCCACTTT.

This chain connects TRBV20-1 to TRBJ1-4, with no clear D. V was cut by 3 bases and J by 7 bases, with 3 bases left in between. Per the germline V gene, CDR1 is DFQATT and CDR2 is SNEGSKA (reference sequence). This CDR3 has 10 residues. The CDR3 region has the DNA TGCAGTGCTAGTGGTGAAAAACTGTTTTTT. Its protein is CSASGEKLFF.

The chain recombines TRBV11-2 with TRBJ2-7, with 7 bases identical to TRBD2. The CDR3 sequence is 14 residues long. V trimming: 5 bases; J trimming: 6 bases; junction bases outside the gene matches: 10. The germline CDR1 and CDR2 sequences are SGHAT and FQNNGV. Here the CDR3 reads CASSQVGSGVEQYF. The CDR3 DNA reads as TGTGCCAGCAGCCAAGTTGGGAGCGGGGTCGAGCAGTACTTC.

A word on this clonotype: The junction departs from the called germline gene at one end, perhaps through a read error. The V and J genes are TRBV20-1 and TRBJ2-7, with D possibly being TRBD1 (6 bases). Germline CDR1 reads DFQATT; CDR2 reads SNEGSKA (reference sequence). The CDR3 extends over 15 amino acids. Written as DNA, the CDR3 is TGCAGTGCTGGGAGACAGGATACGAACACCGGGGAGCTGTACTTC. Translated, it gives CSAGRQDTNTGELYF.

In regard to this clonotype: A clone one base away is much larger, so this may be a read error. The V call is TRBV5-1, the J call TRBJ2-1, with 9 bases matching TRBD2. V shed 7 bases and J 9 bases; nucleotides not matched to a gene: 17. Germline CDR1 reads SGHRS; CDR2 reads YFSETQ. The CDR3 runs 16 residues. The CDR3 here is CASGLTGLAGVGEQFF. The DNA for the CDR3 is TGCGCCAGCGGCCTCACGGGACTAGCAGGGGTCGGTGAGCAGTTCTTC.

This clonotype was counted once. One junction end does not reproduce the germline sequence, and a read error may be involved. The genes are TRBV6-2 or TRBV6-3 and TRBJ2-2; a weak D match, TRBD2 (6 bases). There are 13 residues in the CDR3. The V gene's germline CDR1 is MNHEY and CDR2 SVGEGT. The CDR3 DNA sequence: TGTGCCAGCAGGCTCACAAACACCGGGGGGCTGTTTTTT. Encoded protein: CASRLTNTGGLFF.

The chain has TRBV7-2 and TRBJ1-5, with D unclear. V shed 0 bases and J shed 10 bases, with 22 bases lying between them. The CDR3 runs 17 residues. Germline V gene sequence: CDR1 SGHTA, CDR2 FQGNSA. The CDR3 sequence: CASSLAGRSYEQYPQHF. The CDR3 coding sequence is TGTGCCAGCAGCTTAGCGGGAAGGTCCTACGAGCAGTACCCCCAGCATTTT.

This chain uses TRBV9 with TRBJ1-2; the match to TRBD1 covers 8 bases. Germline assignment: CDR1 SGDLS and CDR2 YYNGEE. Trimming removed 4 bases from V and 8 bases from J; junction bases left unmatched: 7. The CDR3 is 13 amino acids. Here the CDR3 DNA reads TGTGCCAGCAGCAACCAGGGGGCAAAGGGCTACACCTTC. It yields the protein CASSNQGAKGYTF.

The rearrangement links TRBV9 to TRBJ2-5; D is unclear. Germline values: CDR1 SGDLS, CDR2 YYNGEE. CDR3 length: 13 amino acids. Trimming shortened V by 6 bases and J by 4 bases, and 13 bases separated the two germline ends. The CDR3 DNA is TGTGCCAGCACCACCTACAGAGGAGAGACCCAGTACTTC. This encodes CASTTYRGETQYF.

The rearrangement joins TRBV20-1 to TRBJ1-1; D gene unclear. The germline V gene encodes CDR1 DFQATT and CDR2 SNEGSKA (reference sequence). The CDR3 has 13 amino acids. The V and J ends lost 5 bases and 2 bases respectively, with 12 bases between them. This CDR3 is CSAGARANTEAFF. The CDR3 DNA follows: TGCAGTGCTGGTGCCCGGGCTAACACTGAAGCTTTCTTT.

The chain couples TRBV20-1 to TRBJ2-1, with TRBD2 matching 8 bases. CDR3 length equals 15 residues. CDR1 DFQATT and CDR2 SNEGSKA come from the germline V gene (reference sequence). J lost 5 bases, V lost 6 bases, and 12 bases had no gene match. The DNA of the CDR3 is TGCAGTGCCTTAGATCGGGGCGGGGGGAACAATGAGCAGTTCTTC. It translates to CSALDRGGGNNEQFF.

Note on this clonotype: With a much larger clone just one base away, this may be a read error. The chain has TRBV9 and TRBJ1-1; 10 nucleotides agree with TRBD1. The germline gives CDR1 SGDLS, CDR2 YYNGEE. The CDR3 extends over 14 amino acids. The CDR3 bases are TGTGCCCGCAGCCTGACAGGGGGCTCAGCTGAAGCTTTCTTT. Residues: CARSLTGGSAEAFF.